The 20 T cell receptor beta chains reported below all come from one sample, sequenced in a study of human T cells and chemical hapten exposure. Time point denoted: patch test 2, 6 weeks after DPC sensitization. Treatment here: therapeutic diphenylcyclopropenone sensitization with weekly scalp DPC. MiXCR, run by TCRdb on the RACE reads, gives a single entry per CDR3 protein. The sample has about 84,000 distinct CDR3 sequences; more than 8.5% are singletons. The sample consisted of whole blood, taken in connection with sensitization to the hapten diphenylcyclopropenone (DPC). These receptors were obtained from a woman aged 25 to 45 with alopecia areata. Some clones in this sample may be carry-over from other donors' samples.

The sample holds many counts of this clonotype. The rearrangement uses TRBV6-2 or TRBV6-3 and TRBJ2-2, with a weak D call TRBD1 (5 bases). The germline V gene has CDR1 MNHEY and CDR2 SVGEGT. Between the trimmed V and J ends, which lost 6 bases and 2 bases, there was a span of 10 bases. This CDR3 is built from 14 residues. CDR3 in amino acids: CASRPDINTGELFF. DNA of the CDR3: TGTGCCAGCAGACCGGACATAAACACCGGGGAGCTGTTTTTT.

This clonotype was seen many times. The chain recombines TRBV29-1 with TRBJ1-5; D is undetermined. CDR3 length: 12 amino acids. V was cut by 4 bases and J by 6 bases, with 10 bases left in between. CDR1 and CDR2 from the germline V gene are SQVTM and ANQGSEA. The CDR3, as DNA: TGCAGCGTTGGAGAGCCGGGTCAGCCCCAGCATTTT. Translated: CSVGEPGQPQHF. The full variable domain, in which reference TRBV29-1 and TRBJ1-5 provide the parts outside the CDR3, is SAVISQKPSRDICQRGTSLTIQCQVDSQVTMMFWYRQQPGQSLTLIATANQGSEATYESGFVIDKFPISRPNLTFSTLTVSNMSPEDSSIYLCSVGEPGQPQHFGDGTRLSIL.

This clonotype has ten or more counts. This chain joins TRBV7-2 and TRBJ1-2; D not certain. This CDR3 comprises 13 residues. Per germline, CDR1 SGHTA and CDR2 FQGNSA. Trimming pared 5 bases from V and 3 bases from J, leaving 10 bases between. The CDR3 nucleotides are TGTGCCAGCAGCCACGGCAGAGACTATGGCTACACCTTC. Protein sequence: CASSHGRDYGYTF.

This clonotype was seen repeatedly, ten times or more. The chain employs TRBV30 and TRBJ2-7; D gene unclear. The CDR3 loop spans 13 amino acids. Germline CDR1 is GTSNPN and CDR2 is SVGIG (reference sequence). With 0 bases removed from V and 6 bases from J, the gap between germline ends came to 12 bases. CDR3 protein: CAWSVMVGGEQYF. The CDR3 DNA reads as TGTGCCTGGAGTGTAATGGTGGGCGGCGAGCAGTACTTC.

This clonotype was seen at least ten times. The CDR3 bases are TGTGCCAGCAGCCGGGGACAGCTGTATGGCTACACCTTC. Translated: CASSRGQLYGYTF. The J gene is TRBJ1-2, the V gene TRBV3-1; TRBD1 aligns across 7 bases. CDR3 size: 13 residues. The trim removed 4 bases at V and 5 bases at J, leaving 4 bases unmatched. Germline loops: CDR1 LGHDT, CDR2 YNNKEL (reference sequence).

This clonotype occurred many times. The genes are TRBV7-9 and TRBJ2-7; D is ambiguous. CDR3 size: 15 residues. Trimming stripped 5 bases from V and 3 bases from J, with 17 bases between. CDR1 SEHNR and CDR2 FQNEAQ come from the germline V gene (reference sequence). CDR3 in DNA: TGTGCCAGCAGCCCCGGCACTCTGTTGTACTACGAGCAGTACTTC. Its translation: CASSPGTLLYYEQYF.

This clonotype has a handful of counts. V gene TRBV7-9 combines with J gene TRBJ1-5; no firm D call. CDR3 length equals 13 residues. Trimming took off 1 base at V and 7 bases at J, with 8 bases between the two ends. Germline V lookup: CDR1 SEHNR, CDR2 FQNEAQ (reference sequence). CDR3 protein: CASSLEQLQPQHF. CDR3 nucleotide sequence: TGTGCCAGCAGCTTAGAACAGTTACAGCCCCAGCATTTT.

This clonotype was counted only a few times. The DNA for the CDR3 is TGCAGTGCTACTTATGGGGGGGACTACACTGAAGCTTTCTTT. Amino acids: CSATYGGDYTEAFF. The chain carries TRBV20-1 and TRBJ1-1, with D maybe TRBD1 (5 bases). Trimming cost V 4 bases and J 3 bases, with 15 bases left between them. Germline V gene data show CDR1 as DFQATT and CDR2 as SNEGSKA (reference sequence). This CDR3 is built from 14 residues.

Ten or more counts support this clonotype. The rearrangement joins TRBV11-2 to TRBJ2-5; D remains ambiguous. CDR1 and CDR2 (germline): SGHAT, FQNNGV. Trimming stripped 5 bases from V and 2 bases from J, with 9 bases between. This CDR3 spans 13 amino acids. The CDR3, as DNA: TGTGCCAGCAGCCAAGGCTTGCAAGAGACCCAGTACTTC. As protein: CASSQGLQETQYF.

Turning to this clonotype: This may stem from a read error, because a much larger clone lies one nucleotide away. The chain uses TRBV12-3 or TRBV12-4 and TRBJ1-5; D unresolved. Between the trimmed V and J ends, which lost 3 bases and 4 bases, there was a span of 4 bases. There are 12 residues in the CDR3. CDR3 sequence (DNA): TGTGCCAGCAGTTTCCAGAATCAGCCCCAGCATTTT. Amino acid sequence: CASSFQNQPQHF.

This clonotype was counted many times. The chain is built from TRBV11-2 and TRBJ2-5; D is possibly TRBD1 or TRBD2 (6 bases each). The CDR3 sequence is 16 residues long. Per the germline V gene, CDR1 is SGHAT and CDR2 is FQNNGV. The V and J ends lost 2 bases and 5 bases respectively, with 18 bases between them. CDR3 loop: CASSLRRGRGGETQYF. Written as DNA, the CDR3 is TGTGCCAGCAGCTTAAGGAGGGGCAGGGGAGGTGAGACCCAGTACTTC. Supplemented by reference TRBV11-2 and TRBJ2-5, the full variable domain reads EAGVAQSPRYKIIEKRQSVAFWCNPISGHATLYWYQQILGQGPKLLIQFQNNGVVDDSQLPKDRFSAERLKGVDSTLKIQPAKLEDSAVYLCASSLRRGRGGETQYFGPGTRLLVL.

The rearrangement joins TRBV29-1 to TRBJ2-1, with D perhaps TRBD2 (6 bases). V lost 6 bases and J lost 1, with 10 bases in between. The CDR3 contains 13 residues. Germline loops: CDR1 SQVTM, CDR2 ANQGSEA. The CDR3 protein is CSVSSASYNEQFF. As DNA, the CDR3 is TGCAGCGTCTCTAGCGCGTCCTACAATGAGCAGTTCTTC.

The V gene is TRBV29-1, the J gene TRBJ2-7, with no clear D. CDR3 length equals 13 residues. The germline V gene has CDR1 SQVTM and CDR2 ANQGSEA. Deletions cut 4 bases from V and 0 bases from J, with 10 bases between. The CDR3 protein is CSVASMTSYEQYF. DNA for the CDR3: TGCAGCGTTGCGTCGATGACCTCCTACGAGCAGTACTTC.

Many counts were recorded for this clonotype. The rearrangement links TRBV12-3 or TRBV12-4 to TRBJ2-3; 8 positions match TRBD2. V shed 6 bases and J 1 base; nucleotides not matched to a gene: 6. There are 15 residues in the CDR3. CDR3 residues: CASSPSGSRTDTQYF. The CDR3 DNA sequence: TGTGCCAGCAGCCCGAGCGGGAGCCGCACAGATACGCAGTATTTT.

This clonotype has at least ten counts. The rearrangement joins TRBV7-2 to TRBJ1-1; D is undetermined. Trimming cost V 5 bases and J 1 base, with 8 bases left between them. The CDR3 sequence is 13 residues long. Germline V gene lookup returns CDR1 SGHTA and CDR2 FQGNSA. The CDR3 loop is CASSLKKNTEAFF. The CDR3 DNA sequence: TGTGCCAGCAGCCTGAAAAAGAACACTGAAGCTTTCTTT.

This clonotype was seen only a few times. The V gene is TRBV5-1, the J gene TRBJ2-5; no definite D call. Germline V CDR1 and CDR2: SGHRS, YFSETQ. The V end was cut by 5 bases, the J end by 2 bases, with 7 bases between. This CDR3 is 12 amino acids long. The CDR3 sequence is CASRSQQETQYF. Written as DNA, the CDR3 is TGCGCCAGCAGAAGCCAGCAAGAGACCCAGTACTTC.

This clonotype was observed at least ten times. The rearrangement links TRBV2 to TRBJ1-1, with a tentative D call TRBD1 (6 bases). The germline V and J ends were trimmed by 7 bases and 4 bases, with 16 bases remaining between them. The CDR3 extends over 14 amino acids. Germline CDR1 reads SNHLY; CDR2 reads FYNNEI. CDR3 bases: TGTGCCAGCACCCGGCGGGAGGGGGTCACTGAAGCTTTCTTT. Its protein product is CASTRREGVTEAFF.

The chain uses TRBV20-1 and TRBJ1-1, with D uncertain. This CDR3 is 12 amino acids long. Per the germline V gene, CDR1 is DFQATT and CDR2 is SNEGSKA (reference sequence). Trimming took off 0 bases at V and 11 bases at J, with 13 bases between the two ends. The CDR3 DNA follows: TGCAGTGCTAGAGATCACGGTAATTTGGCTTTCTTT. It specifies CSARDHGNLAFF.

The table lists this clonotype with many counts. CDR3 sequence: CAISDRTGPYEQYF. Written as DNA, the CDR3 is TGTGCCATCAGTGACCGGACAGGGCCCTACGAGCAGTACTTC. V usage is TRBV10-3 and J usage is TRBJ2-7, with 8 positions matching TRBD1. The CDR3 is 14 amino acids. V shed 3 bases, J shed 2 bases, and the junction held 3 bases outside the gene matches. Germline CDR1 is ENHRY and CDR2 is SYGVKD.

The sample holds many counts of this clonotype. The chain combines TRBV29-1 with TRBJ2-2; D is undetermined. The CDR3 consists of 11 residues. Trimming stripped 4 bases from V and 5 bases from J, with 5 bases between. Germline lookup yields CDR1 SQVTM and CDR2 ANQGSEA. The CDR3 sequence is CSVAVTGELFF. CDR3 coding DNA: TGCAGCGTTGCTGTGACCGGGGAGCTGTTTTTT.